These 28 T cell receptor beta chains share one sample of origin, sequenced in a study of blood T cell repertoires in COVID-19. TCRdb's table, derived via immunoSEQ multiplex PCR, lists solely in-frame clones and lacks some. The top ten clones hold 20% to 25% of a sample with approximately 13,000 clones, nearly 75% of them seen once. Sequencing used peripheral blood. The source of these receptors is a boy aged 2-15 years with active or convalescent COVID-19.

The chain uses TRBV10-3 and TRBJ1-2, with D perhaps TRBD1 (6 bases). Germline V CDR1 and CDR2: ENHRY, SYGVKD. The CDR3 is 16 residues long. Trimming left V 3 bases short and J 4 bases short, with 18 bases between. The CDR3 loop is CAISDPRGGGSYGYTF. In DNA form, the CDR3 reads TGTGCCATCAGTGATCCTCGAGGGGGGGGATCCTATGGCTACACCTTC.

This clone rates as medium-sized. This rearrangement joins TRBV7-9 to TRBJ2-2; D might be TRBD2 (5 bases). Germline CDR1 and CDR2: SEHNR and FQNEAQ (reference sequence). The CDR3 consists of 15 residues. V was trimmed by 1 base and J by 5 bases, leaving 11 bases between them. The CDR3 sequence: CASSLVGEGTGELFF. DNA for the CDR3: TGTGCCAGCAGCTTAGTTGGAGAGGGAACCGGGGAGCTGTTTTTT.

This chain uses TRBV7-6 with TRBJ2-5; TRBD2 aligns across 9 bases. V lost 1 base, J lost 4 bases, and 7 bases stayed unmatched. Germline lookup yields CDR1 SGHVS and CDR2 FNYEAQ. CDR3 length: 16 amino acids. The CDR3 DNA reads TGTGCCAGCAGCTTAGAGACTAGCGGAGGGGGAGAGACCCAGTACTTC. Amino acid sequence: CASSLETSGGGETQYF.

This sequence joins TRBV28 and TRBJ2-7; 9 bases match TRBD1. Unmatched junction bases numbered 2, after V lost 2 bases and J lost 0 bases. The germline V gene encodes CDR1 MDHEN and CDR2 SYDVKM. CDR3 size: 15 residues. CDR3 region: CASSLQQGASYEQYF. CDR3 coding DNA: TGTGCCAGCAGTTTACAACAGGGGGCCTCCTACGAGCAGTACTTC.

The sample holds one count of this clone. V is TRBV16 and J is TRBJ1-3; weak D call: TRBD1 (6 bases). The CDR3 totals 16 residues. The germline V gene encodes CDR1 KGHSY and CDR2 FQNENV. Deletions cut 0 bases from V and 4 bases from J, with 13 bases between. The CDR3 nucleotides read TGTGCCAGCAGCCAATCGAGGACAGCCGCGGGAAACACCATATATTTT. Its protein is CASSQSRTAAGNTIYF.

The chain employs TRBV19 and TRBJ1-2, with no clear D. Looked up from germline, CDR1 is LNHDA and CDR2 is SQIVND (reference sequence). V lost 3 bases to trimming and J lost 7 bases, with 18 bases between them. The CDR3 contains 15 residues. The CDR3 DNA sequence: TGTGCCAGTAGTATGGGAGACCAAAGAACGGGTGGCTACACCTTC. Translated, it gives CASSMGDQRTGGYTF.

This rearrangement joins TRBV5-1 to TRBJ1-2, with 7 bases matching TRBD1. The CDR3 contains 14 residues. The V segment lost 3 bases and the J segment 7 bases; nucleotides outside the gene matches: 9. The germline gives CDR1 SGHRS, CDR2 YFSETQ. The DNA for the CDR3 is TGCGCCAGCAGCTCCTCCGACAGGGCCGCTGGCTACACCTTC. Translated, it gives CASSSSDRAAGYTF.

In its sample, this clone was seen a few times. The CDR3 loop is CASSLAGAWDGYTF. DNA of the CDR3: TGTGCCAGCAGTTTAGCAGGGGCCTGGGATGGCTACACCTTC. The chain carries TRBV27 and TRBJ1-2; maybe TRBD1 (6 bases). The germline CDR1 and CDR2 sequences are MNHEY and SMNVEV (reference sequence). There are 14 residues in the CDR3. With 2 bases removed from V and 6 bases from J, the gap between germline ends came to 13 bases.

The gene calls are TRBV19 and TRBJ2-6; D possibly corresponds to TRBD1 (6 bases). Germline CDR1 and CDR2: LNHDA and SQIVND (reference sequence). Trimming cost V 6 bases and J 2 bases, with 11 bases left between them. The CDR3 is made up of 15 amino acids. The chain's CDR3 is CASRETGTGANVLTF. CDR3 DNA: TGTGCCAGTAGAGAAACAGGGACTGGGGCCAACGTCCTGACTTTC. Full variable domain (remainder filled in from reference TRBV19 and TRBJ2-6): DGGITQSPKYLFRKEGQNVTLSCEQNLNHDAMYWYRQDPGQGLRLIYYSQIVNDFQKGDIAEGYSVSREKKESFPLTVTSAQKNPTAFYLCASRETGTGANVLTFGAGSRLTVL.

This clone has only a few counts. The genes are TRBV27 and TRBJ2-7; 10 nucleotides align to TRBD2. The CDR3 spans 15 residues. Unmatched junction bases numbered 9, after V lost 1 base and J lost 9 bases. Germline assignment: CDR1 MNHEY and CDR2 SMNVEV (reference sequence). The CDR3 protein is CASSLWSSGSDVQYF. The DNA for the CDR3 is TGTGCCAGCAGTTTATGGTCTAGCGGGAGCGACGTGCAGTACTTC.

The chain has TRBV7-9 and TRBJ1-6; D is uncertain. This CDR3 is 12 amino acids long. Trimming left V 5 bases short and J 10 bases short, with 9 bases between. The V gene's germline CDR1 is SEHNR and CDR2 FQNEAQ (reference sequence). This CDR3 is CASSQERSPLHF. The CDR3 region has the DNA TGTGCCAGCAGCCAGGAGCGGTCACCCCTCCACTTT.

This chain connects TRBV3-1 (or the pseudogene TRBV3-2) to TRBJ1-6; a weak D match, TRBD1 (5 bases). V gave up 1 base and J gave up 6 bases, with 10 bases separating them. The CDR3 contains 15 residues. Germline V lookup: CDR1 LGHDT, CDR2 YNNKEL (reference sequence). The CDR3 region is CASSQAQGGNSPLHF. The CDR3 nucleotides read TGTGCCAGCAGCCAAGCCCAGGGTGGTAATTCACCCCTCCACTTT.

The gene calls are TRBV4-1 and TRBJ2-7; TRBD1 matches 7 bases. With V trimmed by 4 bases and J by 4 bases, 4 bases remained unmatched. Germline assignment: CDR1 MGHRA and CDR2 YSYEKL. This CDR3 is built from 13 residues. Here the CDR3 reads CASSPTQGYEQYF. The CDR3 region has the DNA TGCGCCAGCAGCCCGACACAGGGGTACGAGCAGTACTTC.

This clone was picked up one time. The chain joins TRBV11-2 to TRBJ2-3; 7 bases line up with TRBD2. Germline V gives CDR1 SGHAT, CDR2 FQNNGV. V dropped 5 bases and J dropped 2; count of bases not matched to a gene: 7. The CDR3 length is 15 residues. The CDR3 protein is CASSAAGTLTDTQYF. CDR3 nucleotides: TGTGCCAGCAGCGCAGCGGGGACCCTCACAGATACGCAGTATTTT.

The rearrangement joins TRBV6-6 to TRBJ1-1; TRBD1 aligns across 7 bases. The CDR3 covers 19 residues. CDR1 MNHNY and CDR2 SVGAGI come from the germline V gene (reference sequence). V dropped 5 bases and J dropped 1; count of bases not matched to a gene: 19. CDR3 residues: CASSRWDRSLLGGNTEAFF. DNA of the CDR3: TGTGCCAGCAGTCGATGGGACAGATCCCTATTAGGGGGGAACACTGAAGCTTTCTTT.

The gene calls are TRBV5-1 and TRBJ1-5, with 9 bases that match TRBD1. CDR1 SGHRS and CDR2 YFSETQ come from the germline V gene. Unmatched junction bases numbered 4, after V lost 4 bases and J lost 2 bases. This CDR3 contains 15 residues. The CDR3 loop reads CASSLGQGGNQPQHF. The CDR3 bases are TGCGCCAGCAGCCTGGGACAGGGAGGCAATCAGCCCCAGCATTTT.

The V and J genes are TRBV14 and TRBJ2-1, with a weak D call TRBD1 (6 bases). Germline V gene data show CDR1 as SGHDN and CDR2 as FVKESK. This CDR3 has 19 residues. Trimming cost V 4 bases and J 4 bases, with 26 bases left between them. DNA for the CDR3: TGTGCCAGCAGCCTTCCATTCGGCAGGGGTGGATTCGCTTACAATGAGCAGTTCTTC. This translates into CASSLPFGRGGFAYNEQFF. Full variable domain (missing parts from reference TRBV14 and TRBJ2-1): EAGVTQFPSHSVIEKGQTVTLRCDPISGHDNLYWYRRVMGKEIKFLLHFVKESKQDESGMPNNRFLAERTGGTYSTLKVQPAELEDSGVYFCASSLPFGRGGFAYNEQFFGPGTRLTVL.

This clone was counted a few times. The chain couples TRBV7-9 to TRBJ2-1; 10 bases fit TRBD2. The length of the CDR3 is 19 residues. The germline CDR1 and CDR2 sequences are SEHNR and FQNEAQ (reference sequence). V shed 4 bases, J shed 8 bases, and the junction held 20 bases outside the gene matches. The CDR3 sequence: CASSSPLKGRSGGAYEQFF. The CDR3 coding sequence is TGTGCCAGCAGCTCCCCACTGAAAGGAAGGAGCGGGGGGGCATATGAGCAGTTCTTC.

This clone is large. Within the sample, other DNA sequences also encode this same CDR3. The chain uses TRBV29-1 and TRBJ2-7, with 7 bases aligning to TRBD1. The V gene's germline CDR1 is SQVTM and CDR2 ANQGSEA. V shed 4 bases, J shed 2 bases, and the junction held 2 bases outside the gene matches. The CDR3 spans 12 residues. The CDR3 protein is CSVGDSTYEQYF. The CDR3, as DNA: TGCAGCGTTGGGGACAGCACCTACGAGCAGTACTTC.

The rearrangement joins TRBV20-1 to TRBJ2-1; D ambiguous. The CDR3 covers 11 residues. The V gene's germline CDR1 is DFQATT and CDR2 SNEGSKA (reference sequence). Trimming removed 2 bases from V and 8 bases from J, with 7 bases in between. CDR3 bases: TGCAGTGCTAGACTAGGCGATGAGCAGTTCTTC. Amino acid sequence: CSARLGDEQFF.

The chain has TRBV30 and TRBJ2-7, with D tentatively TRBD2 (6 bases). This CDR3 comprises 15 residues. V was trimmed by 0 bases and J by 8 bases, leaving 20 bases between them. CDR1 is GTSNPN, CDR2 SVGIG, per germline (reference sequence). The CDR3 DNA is TGTGCCTGGAGTGTAGACGGGAGCCCCGCTCTTCAGCAGTACTTC. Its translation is CAWSVDGSPALQQYF.

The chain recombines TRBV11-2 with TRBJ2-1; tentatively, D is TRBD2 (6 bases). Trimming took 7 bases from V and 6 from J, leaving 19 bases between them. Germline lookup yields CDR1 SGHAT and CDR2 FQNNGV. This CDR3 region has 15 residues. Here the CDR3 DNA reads TGTGCCAGCACCCCGGCCGGGGGACTGAGCAATGAGCAGTTCTTC. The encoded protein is CASTPAGGLSNEQFF.

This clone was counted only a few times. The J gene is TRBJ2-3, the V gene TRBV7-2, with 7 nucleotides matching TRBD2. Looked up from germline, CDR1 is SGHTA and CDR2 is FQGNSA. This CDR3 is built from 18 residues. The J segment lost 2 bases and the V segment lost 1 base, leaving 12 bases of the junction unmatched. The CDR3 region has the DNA TGTGCCAGCAGCTTAGATTTTTGGGCGGGAGTAATCACAGATACGCAGTATTTT. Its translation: CASSLDFWAGVITDTQYF. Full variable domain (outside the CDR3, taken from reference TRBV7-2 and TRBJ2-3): GAGVSQSPSNKVTEKGKDVELRCDPISGHTALYWYRQSLGQGLEFLIYFQGNSAPDKSGLPSDRFSAERTGGSVSTLTIQRTQQEDSAVYLCASSLDFWAGVITDTQYFGPGTRLTVL.

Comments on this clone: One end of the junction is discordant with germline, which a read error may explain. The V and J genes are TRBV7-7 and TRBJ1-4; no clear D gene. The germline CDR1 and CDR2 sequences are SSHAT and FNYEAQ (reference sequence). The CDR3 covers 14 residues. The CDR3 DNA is TGTGCTAGCAGCCCTAATCCAACTAATGAAAAACTGTTTTTT. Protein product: CASSPNPTNEKLFF.

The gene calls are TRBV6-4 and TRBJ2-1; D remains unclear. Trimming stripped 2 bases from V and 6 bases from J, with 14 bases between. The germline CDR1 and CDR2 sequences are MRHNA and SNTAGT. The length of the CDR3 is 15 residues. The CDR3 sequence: CASSDPKFRGNEQFF. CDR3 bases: TGTGCCAGCAGTGACCCTAAGTTCCGAGGCAATGAGCAGTTCTTC.

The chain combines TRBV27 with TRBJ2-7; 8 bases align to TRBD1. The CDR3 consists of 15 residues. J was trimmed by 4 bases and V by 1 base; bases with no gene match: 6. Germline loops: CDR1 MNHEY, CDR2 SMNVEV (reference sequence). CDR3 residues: CASSLWTGRRYEQYF. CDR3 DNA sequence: TGTGCCAGCAGTTTATGGACAGGGAGGAGGTACGAGCAGTACTTC.

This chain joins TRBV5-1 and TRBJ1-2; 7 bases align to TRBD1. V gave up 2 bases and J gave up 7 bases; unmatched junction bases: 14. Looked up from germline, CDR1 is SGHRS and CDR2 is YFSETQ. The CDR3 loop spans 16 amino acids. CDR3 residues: CASSFFGTVGGSGYTF. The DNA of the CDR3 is TGCGCCAGCAGCTTTTTCGGGACCGTAGGGGGCTCTGGCTACACCTTC.

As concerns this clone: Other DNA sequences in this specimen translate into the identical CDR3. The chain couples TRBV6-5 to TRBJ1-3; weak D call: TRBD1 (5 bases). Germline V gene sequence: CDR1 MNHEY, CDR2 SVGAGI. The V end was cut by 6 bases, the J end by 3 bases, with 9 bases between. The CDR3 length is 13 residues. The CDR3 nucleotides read TGTGCCAGCAGAACAGGCTTTGGAAACACCATATATTTT. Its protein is CASRTGFGNTIYF.